These 18 T cell receptor beta chains were all obtained from the same sample, sequenced in a study of T cell responses to AZD1222 COVID-19 vaccine. The method was immunoSEQ multiplex PCR; TCRdb's version includes in-frame clones alone and lacks a portion of them. Of roughly 91,000 clones listed, approximately 89% are singletons. The specimen was peripheral blood, collected on day 0 of AZD1222 vaccination. The receptors derive from an adult in good health.

The V gene is TRBV6-5, the J gene TRBJ1-1; D is uncertain. CDR1 MNHEY and CDR2 SVGAGI come from the germline V gene. CDR3 length: 15 residues. Trimming left V 4 bases short and J 10 bases short, with 22 bases between. The CDR3 reads CASSLSYTEVGGAFF. The CDR3 nucleotides read TGTGCCAGCAGTTTATCTTACACGGAGGTTGGAGGAGCTTTCTTT.

The rearrangement uses TRBV9 and TRBJ2-1; no clear D gene. Germline V gene data show CDR1 as SGDLS and CDR2 as YYNGEE. V was cut by 4 bases and J by 10 bases, with 12 bases left in between. This CDR3 is 12 amino acids long. The CDR3, as DNA: TGTGCCAGCAGCTCCAACCTAGGGGAGCAGTTCTTC. It yields the protein CASSSNLGEQFF.

This chain links TRBV6-5 with TRBJ1-2, with D hard to call. Trimming stripped 2 bases from V and 1 base from J, with 5 bases between. Germline assignment: CDR1 MNHEY and CDR2 SVGAGI. The CDR3 spans 13 residues. The CDR3 loop is CASSYTINYGYTF. In DNA, the CDR3 is TGTGCCAGCAGTTACACGATTAACTATGGCTACACCTTC.

The rearrangement links TRBV20-1 to TRBJ2-1, with 7 bases lining up with TRBD2. CDR1 is DFQATT, CDR2 SNEGSKA, per germline (reference sequence). With 3 bases clipped from V and 3 bases from J, the junction kept 5 bases outside the gene matches. This CDR3 contains 14 residues. The CDR3 DNA reads as TGCAGTGCTAGTCTCCAGCGGGGCTACAATGAGCAGTTCTTC. Translating gives CSASLQRGYNEQFF.

V gene TRBV6-5 combines with J gene TRBJ2-7, with D perhaps TRBD1 or TRBD2 (5 bases each). This CDR3 has 12 residues. The germline V gene has CDR1 MNHEY and CDR2 SVGAGI. Trimming took off 4 bases at V and 6 bases at J, with 10 bases between the two ends. The CDR3 coding sequence is TGTGCCAGCAGTTCAGAGGGGAGCGAGCAGTACTTC. Protein: CASSSEGSEQYF.

The rearrangement links TRBV20-1 to TRBJ1-1; D unresolved. CDR3 size: 11 residues. Germline CDR1 is DFQATT and CDR2 is SNEGSKA (reference sequence). V was pared by 4 bases and J by 0 bases, with 3 bases between. The CDR3 here is CSAMLNTEAFF. In nucleotides, the CDR3 is TGCAGTGCTATGTTGAACACTGAAGCTTTCTTT.

The rearrangement joins TRBV15 to TRBJ2-5, with 7 bases matching TRBD2. CDR3 length: 14 amino acids. Germline V gene lookup returns CDR1 LNHNV and CDR2 YYDKDF (reference sequence). V lost 4 bases to trimming and J lost 3 bases; unmatched junction nucleotides: 5. CDR3 protein: CATSKGGWEETQYF. In DNA, the CDR3 is TGTGCCACCAGCAAGGGAGGGTGGGAAGAGACCCAGTACTTC.

This clone was detected once. The J gene is TRBJ2-7, the V gene TRBV30, with D possibly TRBD1 on 6 matching bases. In germline, CDR1 is GTSNPN, CDR2 SVGIG (reference sequence). The V end lost 0 bases, the J end lost 0 bases, and 9 bases lay between the germline ends. This CDR3 spans 14 amino acids. The CDR3 DNA reads TGTGCCTGGAGTGTTGGACAGAGCTCCTACGAGCAGTACTTC. Amino acids: CAWSVGQSSYEQYF.

The V and J genes are TRBV18 and TRBJ1-5, with 9 bases lining up with TRBD1. V dropped 6 bases and J dropped 8; count of bases not matched to a gene: 8. Per germline, CDR1 KGHSH and CDR2 LQKENI. This CDR3 is built from 14 residues. CDR3 DNA: TGTGCCAGCTCGACGACAGGGGGGACCGAGCCCCAGCATTTT. Translation: CASSTTGGTEPQHF.

The chain couples TRBV10-1 to TRBJ2-7, with 8 bases lining up with TRBD2. V dropped 0 bases and J dropped 2; count of bases not matched to a gene: 3. Germline V lookup: CDR1 WNHNN, CDR2 SYGVQD (reference sequence). The CDR3 contains 15 residues. The CDR3: CASSESTSGPYEQYF. The DNA for the CDR3 is TGCGCCAGCAGTGAGTCAACTAGCGGTCCCTACGAGCAGTACTTC.

V usage is TRBV30 and J usage is TRBJ1-2, with 9 bases that match TRBD1. The CDR3 has 13 residues. The ends lost 8 bases at V and 4 bases at J; junction bases unmatched: 8. From germline, CDR1 is GTSNPN and CDR2 SVGIG (reference sequence). The CDR3 sequence is CATSEDRGYGYTF. The CDR3 DNA sequence: TGTGCCACTTCCGAGGACAGGGGCTATGGCTACACCTTC.

The chain uses TRBV7-2 and TRBJ2-3, with 10 bases aligning to TRBD2. The CDR3 has 14 amino acids. V lost 2 bases, J lost 5 bases, and 1 base stayed unmatched. Germline V lookup: CDR1 SGHTA, CDR2 FQGNSA. The CDR3 is CASSLPSGGDTQYF. For the CDR3, the DNA is TGTGCCAGCAGCTTACCTAGCGGGGGAGATACGCAGTATTTT.

The CDR3 here is CASNPTVNTEAFF. CDR3 DNA: TGTGCCAGCAATCCGACAGTGAACACTGAAGCTTTCTTT. The chain employs TRBV9 and TRBJ1-1; D may be TRBD1 (5 bases). V lost 6 bases, J lost 0 bases, and 9 bases lay in between. The CDR3 runs to 13 residues. CDR1 is SGDLS, CDR2 YYNGEE, per germline.

The CDR3 DNA follows: TGTGCCAGCAGAACGACAGGGGCGAACACTGAAGCTTTCTTT. As protein: CASRTTGANTEAFF. This chain connects TRBV2 to TRBJ1-1; TRBD1 agrees at 8 bases. The J segment lost 1 base and the V segment lost 6 bases, leaving 4 bases of the junction unmatched. The germline gives CDR1 SNHLY, CDR2 FYNNEI. This CDR3 has 14 residues.

The chain joins TRBV10-1 to TRBJ2-1; tentative D call: TRBD1 (5 bases). The V gene lost 0 bases and the J gene lost 5 bases, with 11 bases spanning the gap. The CDR3 has 15 amino acids. Per germline, CDR1 WNHNN and CDR2 SYGVQD (reference sequence). CDR3 sequence reads: CASSESKGLDNEQFF. As DNA, the CDR3 is TGCGCCAGCAGTGAGTCTAAGGGGCTAGACAATGAGCAGTTCTTC.

The chain joins TRBV3-1 (or the pseudogene TRBV3-2) to TRBJ2-5, with D perhaps matching TRBD2 (5 bases). The CDR3 is 14 amino acids. V dropped 2 bases and J dropped 1 base, with 8 bases sitting between them. The V gene's germline CDR1 is LGHDT and CDR2 YNNKEL (reference sequence). The DNA for the CDR3 is TGTGCCAGCAGCCAAAGCCTAGCCCAAGAGACCCAGTACTTC. It yields the protein CASSQSLAQETQYF.

J is TRBJ2-7 and V is TRBV10-3; 7 bases fit TRBD2. CDR3 size: 13 residues. Unmatched junction bases numbered 9, after V lost 11 bases and J lost 2 bases. The germline CDR1 and CDR2 sequences are ENHRY and SYGVKD. As DNA, the CDR3 is TGTGCCTCCCGAGCTAGCGGAACCTACGAGCAGTACTTC. Its translation is CASRASGTYEQYF.

The chain joins TRBV5-1 to TRBJ1-6, with 9 bases fitting TRBD1. The germline CDR1 and CDR2 sequences are SGHRS and YFSETQ. The CDR3 extends over 15 amino acids. The V gene end was trimmed by 4 bases and the J gene end by 4 bases; junction bases not matched to a gene: 3. The CDR3 DNA reads TGCGCCAGCAGCGTAGGGACAGGGTATAATTCACCCCTCCACTTT. Its translation: CASSVGTGYNSPLHF.